This T cell receptor (beta chain) was retrieved from a study of blood T cell repertoires in COVID-19. About the research overall: COVID-19 samples collected from the United States, Italy and Spain covered acute and convalescent phases.

The protocol was immunoSEQ multiplex PCR, while the TCRdb copy is restricted to in-frame clones and leaves out a portion. The table has about 140,000 clones, 84% seen once. V was shortened by 8 bases and J by 4 bases, with 11 bases between the two germline ends. The CDR3 contains 13 residues. Germline V gives CDR1 MNHEY, CDR2 SMNVEV (reference sequence). Sequences were obtained from peripheral blood. This chain uses TRBV27 with TRBJ2-2; D not certain. The TCR sequence derives from a man aged 55 to 70 with active or convalescent COVID-19. CDR3 sequence reads: CASHGFGTGELFF. The CDR3 DNA follows: TGTGCCAGCCACGGGTTCGGCACCGGGGAGCTGTTTTTT.